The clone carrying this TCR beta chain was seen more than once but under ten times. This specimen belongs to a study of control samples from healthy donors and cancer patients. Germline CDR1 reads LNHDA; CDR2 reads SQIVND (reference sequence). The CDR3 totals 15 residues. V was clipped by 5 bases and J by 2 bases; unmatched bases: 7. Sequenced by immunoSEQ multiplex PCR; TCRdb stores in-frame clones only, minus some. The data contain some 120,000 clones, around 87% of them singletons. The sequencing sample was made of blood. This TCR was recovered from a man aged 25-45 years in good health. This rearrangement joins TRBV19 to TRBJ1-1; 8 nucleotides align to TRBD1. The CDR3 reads CASSPRTGYNTEAFF. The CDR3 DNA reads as TGTGCCAGTAGTCCCAGGACAGGGTACAACACTGAAGCTTTCTTT. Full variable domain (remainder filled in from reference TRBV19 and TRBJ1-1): DGGITQSPKYLFRKEGQNVTLSCEQNLNHDAMYWYRQDPGQGLRLIYYSQIVNDFQKGDIAEGYSVSREKKESFPLTVTSAQKNPTAFYLCASSPRTGYNTEAFFGQGTRLTVV.